This entry features one T cell receptor (beta chain) sequence. The data are from a study of shared clonotypes between healthy human individuals. The CDR3 is 12 amino acids. Germline CDR1 is SEHNR and CDR2 is FQNEAQ (reference sequence). Between the trimmed V and J ends, which lost 1 base and 8 bases, there was a span of 8 bases. Clones were read by immunoSEQ multiplex PCR, and TCRdb kept only the in-frame ones, dropping some. The sample lists some 690,000 clones; 80% to 95% were seen once. This TCR derives from a young man in good health. Some clones in this sample may be carry-over from other donors' samples. This chain uses TRBV7-9 with TRBJ1-2, with D perhaps matching TRBD1 (5 bases). Specimen: memory CD8+ T cells from PBMCs. Subset here: CD45RO+ cells pooled with CCR7-negative TemRA cells. CDR3 coding DNA: TGTGCCAGCAGCTTAGGGGACTCCGGCTACACCTTC. Its translation is CASSLGDSGYTF.